Listed here are 19 T cell receptor beta chains from one sample, sequenced in a study of cytomegalovirus exposure and HLA in healthy donors. Use of 60 Vbeta and 13 Jbeta primers characterized the PCR. TCRdb's copy holds only in-frame clones and misses some; the assay was immunoSEQ multiplex PCR. Of around 120,000 clones listed, around two thirds are singletons. Sequenced material: PBMCs. All receptors derive from a woman aged 40 to 49 in good health and CMV-seropositive.

This clone has more than one count but fewer than ten. The rearrangement joins TRBV7-9 to TRBJ1-4, with a tentative D call TRBD1 (5 bases). V shed 6 bases and J shed 8 bases, with 16 bases lying between them. CDR1 is SEHNR, CDR2 FQNEAQ, per germline (reference sequence). This CDR3 is built from 14 residues. The CDR3 nucleotides read TGTGCCAGCAGGCCGGGCGACAGTCGGGAAAAACTGTTTTTT. It is translated as CASRPGDSREKLFF.

The chain joins TRBV2 to TRBJ1-2; 7 bases line up with TRBD1. V dropped 5 bases and J dropped 4; count of bases not matched to a gene: 1. CDR1 and CDR2 (germline): SNHLY, FYNNEI. The CDR3 sequence is 12 residues long. The DNA of the CDR3 is TGTGCCAGCAGTAGACAGGGCTATGGCTACACCTTC. The encoded protein is CASSRQGYGYTF.

V is TRBV5-1 and J is TRBJ2-1; tentative D call: TRBD2 (5 bases). This CDR3 contains 13 residues. Germline V gene sequence: CDR1 SGHRS, CDR2 YFSETQ. Trimming took 4 bases from V and 3 from J, leaving 8 bases between them. The chain's CDR3 is CASSPTSYNEQFF. The CDR3 bases are TGCGCCAGCAGCCCAACTAGCTACAATGAGCAGTTCTTC.

CDR3 in amino acids: CASSKTGYGYTF. In DNA form, the CDR3 reads TGTGCCAGCAGCAAGACAGGCTATGGCTACACCTTC. The chain has TRBV5-4 and TRBJ1-2; TRBD1 might be the D (6 bases). V was cut by 4 bases and J by 4 bases, with 8 bases left in between. The CDR3 has 12 amino acids. CDR1 is SGHNT and CDR2 is YYREEE in the germline V gene (reference sequence).

This clone was picked up a small number of times. Within the sample, other DNA sequences also encode this same CDR3. For the CDR3, the DNA is TGCGCCAGCAGCTTAGCGACAGATACGCAGTATTTT. Translating it yields CASSLATDTQYF. The chain employs TRBV5-1 and TRBJ2-3; D uncertain. This CDR3 comprises 12 residues. Trimming stripped 2 bases from V and 3 bases from J, with 4 bases between. CDR1 is SGHRS, CDR2 YFSETQ, per germline.

The chain carries TRBV2 and TRBJ2-7; D ambiguous. The CDR3 sequence is 13 residues long. Germline V CDR1 and CDR2: SNHLY, FYNNEI. Trimming removed 7 bases at V and 2 bases at J, with 12 bases between. Written as DNA, the CDR3 is TGTGCCAGCACACCCACTCCCACCTACGAGCAGTACTTC. Translated: CASTPTPTYEQYF.

V gene TRBV9 combines with J gene TRBJ2-6; D is uncertain. The V gene lost 4 bases and the J gene lost 4 bases, with 6 bases spanning the gap. This CDR3 comprises 13 residues. Germline lookup yields CDR1 SGDLS and CDR2 YYNGEE. The CDR3 loop reads CASSPLGANVLTF. CDR3 in DNA: TGTGCCAGCAGCCCCCTCGGGGCCAACGTCCTGACTTTC.

This clone was picked up a small number of times. The chain recombines TRBV7-8 with TRBJ2-7; TRBD1 matches 9 bases. The CDR3 sequence is 14 residues long. From germline, CDR1 is SGHVS and CDR2 FQNEAQ. V lost 4 bases to trimming and J lost 6 bases; unmatched junction nucleotides: 7. CDR3 bases: TGTGCCAGCAGCTCGAGACAGGGGGTACGCGAGCAGTACTTC. Residues: CASSSRQGVREQYF.

This clone was picked up one time. The J gene is TRBJ1-2, the V gene TRBV5-4, with 9 bases fitting TRBD1. The CDR3 consists of 18 residues. Germline V gene data show CDR1 as SGHNT and CDR2 as YYREEE (reference sequence). Germline trimming cut 0 bases from V and 4 bases from J; bases unmatched to any gene: 13. As DNA, the CDR3 is TGTGCCAGCAGCTTGGGCGGGACAGGGTCCACGATTACCTATGGCTACACCTTC. Encoded protein: CASSLGGTGSTITYGYTF.

The chain joins TRBV11-3 to TRBJ2-7, with unresolved D. Germline assignment: CDR1 SGHNT and CDR2 YENEEA. The CDR3 sequence is 15 residues long. The V end was cut by 1 base, the J end by 4 bases, with 14 bases between. Here the CDR3 DNA reads TGTGCCAGCAGCTTAGTACCCGCCATGGAGTACGAGCAGTACTTC. Translating gives CASSLVPAMEYEQYF.

The V gene is TRBV6-5, the J gene TRBJ1-4; tentatively, D is TRBD1 (6 bases). The CDR3 sequence is 16 residues long. CDR1 and CDR2 (germline): MNHEY, SVGAGI. Trimming took 0 bases from V and 4 from J, leaving 12 bases between them. The CDR3 loop is CASSYSQGPDNEKLFF. In DNA form, the CDR3 reads TGTGCCAGCAGTTACTCCCAGGGGCCAGATAATGAAAAACTGTTTTTT.

This clone appeared a single time. The chain has TRBV4-1 and TRBJ2-1; 13 nucleotides match TRBD2. There are 16 residues in the CDR3. The trim removed 0 bases at V and 9 bases at J, leaving 5 bases unmatched. Germline assignment: CDR1 MGHRA and CDR2 YSYEKL. For the CDR3, the DNA is TGCGCCAGCAGCCAAGATGGGACTAGCGGGGTGAGTGAGCAGTTCTTC. Translating it yields CASSQDGTSGVSEQFF.

This chain joins TRBV7-3 and TRBJ1-1, with D unresolved. CDR1 and CDR2 from the germline V gene are SGHTA and FQGTGA. V was cut by 1 base and J by 11 bases, with 14 bases left in between. The CDR3 loop spans 13 amino acids. The CDR3 sequence is CASSLRRGEEAFF. CDR3 coding DNA: TGTGCCAGCAGCTTAAGGCGCGGGGAGGAGGCTTTCTTT. Together with reference TRBV7-3 and TRBJ1-1, the CDR3 gives the full variable domain: GAGVSQTPSNKVTEKGKYVELRCDPISGHTALYWYRQSLGQGPEFLIYFQGTGAADDSGLPNDRFFAVRPEGSVSTLKIQRTERGDSAVYLCASSLRRGEEAFFGQGTRLTVV.

The chain links TRBV29-1 to TRBJ1-2; D perhaps matches TRBD1 (5 bases). The V end lost 7 bases, the J end lost 2 bases, and 8 bases lay between the germline ends. The CDR3 sequence is 11 residues long. The germline V gene encodes CDR1 SQVTM and CDR2 ANQGSEA. The CDR3, as DNA: TGCAGCGGGGAGGGGAACTATGGCTACACCTTC. Translated, it gives CSGEGNYGYTF.

The rearrangement links TRBV10-3 to TRBJ1-1; no clear D gene. The germline V gene encodes CDR1 ENHRY and CDR2 SYGVKD. CDR3 length: 12 amino acids. V was shortened by 11 bases and J by 2 bases, with 12 bases between the two germline ends. The CDR3 region has the DNA TGTGCCGGCGCCGGGTCCAACACTGAAGCTTTCTTT. Encoded protein: CAGAGSNTEAFF.

The chain combines TRBV19 with TRBJ1-1; 11 positions agree with TRBD1. V lost 9 bases and J lost 3; bases outside the gene matches: 6. Germline assignment: CDR1 LNHDA and CDR2 SQIVND (reference sequence). The CDR3 loop spans 14 amino acids. CDR3 DNA: TGTGCCAGCCGGACAGGGGGCTGGGACACTGAAGCTTTCTTT. This codes for CASRTGGWDTEAFF.

This chain uses TRBV7-2 with TRBJ2-1; TRBD1 is a possible D gene (5 bases). Trimming took off 3 bases at V and 4 bases at J, with 10 bases between the two ends. Germline CDR1 and CDR2: SGHTA and FQGNSA. The CDR3 length is 14 residues. The CDR3 coding sequence is TGTGCCAGCAGCTTGTCCAGGGTGTACAATGAGCAGTTCTTC. Amino acids: CASSLSRVYNEQFF.

The CDR3 DNA sequence: TGTGCCAGCAGTTACTCAAGGAGCTCTGGGGCCAACGTCCTGACTTTC. It specifies CASSYSRSSGANVLTF. J is TRBJ2-6 and V is TRBV6-5; D unclear. The germline gives CDR1 MNHEY, CDR2 SVGAGI. Trimming removed 0 bases at V and 0 bases at J, with 6 bases between. This CDR3 is built from 16 residues.

The V and J genes are TRBV7-2 and TRBJ2-6, with a tentative D call TRBD2 (7 bases). Trimming shortened V by 5 bases and J by 2 bases, and 10 bases separated the two germline ends. The CDR3 runs 15 residues. CDR1 and CDR2 (germline): SGHTA, FQGNSA. The CDR3, as DNA: TGTGCCAGCAGCGGGGGGGCTACTGGGGCCAACGTCCTGACTTTC. Its translation is CASSGGATGANVLTF.